A single sample gave rise to the 11 T cell receptor beta chains below, sequenced in a study of T cell changes during pregnancy in multiple sclerosis. Sequenced by immunoSEQ multiplex PCR; TCRdb stores in-frame clones only, minus some. The table has 90,000 to 100,000 clones, around 93% seen once. Sample: peripheral blood, taken in the third trimester of pregnancy. These receptors originate from a female donor with multiple sclerosis, enrolled in a pregnancy study.

This clone was seen once. V gene TRBV5-6 combines with J gene TRBJ2-5; a weak D match, TRBD2 (5 bases). With 4 bases removed from V and 4 bases from J, the gap between germline ends came to 20 bases. The CDR3 contains 16 residues. Germline assignment: CDR1 SGHDT and CDR2 YYEEEE. As DNA, the CDR3 is TGTGCCAGCAGCCCCTCCGGGGAGTGGGCGGGAGAGACCCAGTACTTC. Translating gives CASSPSGEWAGETQYF.

The chain joins TRBV5-1 to TRBJ2-1, with TRBD2 matching over 11 bases. V trimming: 4 bases; J trimming: 6 bases; junction bases outside the gene matches: 9. This CDR3 comprises 16 residues. Per the germline V gene, CDR1 is SGHRS and CDR2 is YFSETQ. The CDR3 bases are TGCGCCAGCAGCCCGGTTGTGCTAGCGGGAGGCAATGAGCAGTTCTTC. Translated, it gives CASSPVVLAGGNEQFF.

V is TRBV11-2 and J is TRBJ2-7; perhaps TRBD2 as D (6 bases). The V end lost 1 base, the J end lost 6 bases, and 13 bases lay between the germline ends. The CDR3 is 14 residues long. Germline CDR1 SGHAT, CDR2 FQNNGV. The CDR3 sequence is CASSLVGGAIEQYF. In DNA form, the CDR3 reads TGTGCCAGCAGCTTAGTGGGGGGTGCAATCGAGCAGTACTTC.

The V gene is TRBV6-5, the J gene TRBJ2-1, with a weak D call TRBD2 (5 bases). CDR3 length: 15 residues. Germline V gene data show CDR1 as MNHEY and CDR2 as SVGAGI. Trimming removed 7 bases at V and 6 bases at J, with 19 bases between. The CDR3 here is CASMGARRPPNEQFF. CDR3 coding DNA: TGTGCCAGCATGGGAGCGAGACGGCCCCCCAATGAGCAGTTCTTC.

The chain couples TRBV11-2 to TRBJ2-7, with D perhaps TRBD1 (5 bases). Trimming left V 1 base short and J 4 bases short, with 8 bases between. From germline, CDR1 is SGHAT and CDR2 FQNNGV. This CDR3 has 13 amino acids. CDR3 sequence: CASSLGQSYEQYF. CDR3 nucleotides: TGTGCCAGCAGCTTAGGACAGTCTTACGAGCAGTACTTC.

The CDR3 sequence is CASIGSTWVNGYTF. CDR3 in DNA: TGTGCCAGCATAGGGAGCACATGGGTCAATGGCTACACCTTC. The chain employs TRBV2 and TRBJ1-2; no firm D call. The CDR3 consists of 14 residues. V was shortened by 7 bases and J by 6 bases, with 18 bases between the two germline ends. Germline V CDR1 and CDR2: SNHLY, FYNNEI.

V and J are TRBV19 and TRBJ1-2, with a possible D match to TRBD1 (5 bases). Germline assignment: CDR1 LNHDA and CDR2 SQIVND (reference sequence). The CDR3 covers 15 residues. V was pared by 7 bases and J by 8 bases, with 23 bases between. This CDR3 reads CASNRQGPAMGGYTF. The CDR3 bases are TGTGCCAGTAACCGTCAGGGCCCGGCAATGGGAGGCTACACCTTC.

Comments on this clone: The identical CDR3 is also encoded by other nucleotide sequences in the sample. The rearrangement links TRBV27 to TRBJ2-3; D call uncertain. From germline, CDR1 is MNHEY and CDR2 SMNVEV (reference sequence). The V end was cut by 2 bases, the J end by 1 base, with 4 bases between. The CDR3 totals 13 residues. The CDR3 DNA reads TGTGCCAGCAGTTTAGCGGGCACAGATACGCAGTATTTT. This codes for CASSLAGTDTQYF.

The gene calls are TRBV27 and TRBJ1-5; TRBD1 might be the D (6 bases). Germline CDR1 MNHEY, CDR2 SMNVEV (reference sequence). V shed 0 bases and J shed 4 bases, with 13 bases lying between them. This CDR3 has 16 amino acids. The DNA for the CDR3 is TGTGCCAGCAGTTTATCGTTTGCAGGGGCTAATCAGCCCCAGCATTTT. Protein sequence: CASSLSFAGANQPQHF.

The V and J genes are TRBV5-1 and TRBJ2-1; no clear D. The CDR3 consists of 13 residues. Germline CDR1 SGHRS, CDR2 YFSETQ. Trimming took off 0 bases at V and 6 bases at J, with 7 bases between the two ends. In DNA, the CDR3 is TGCGCCAGCAGCTTGGTTAGCCCCAATGAGCAGTTCTTC. It translates to CASSLVSPNEQFF.

The J gene is TRBJ2-3, the V gene TRBV27, with 7 bases lining up with TRBD1. The trim removed 6 bases at V and 0 bases at J, leaving 12 bases unmatched. Germline V gene sequence: CDR1 MNHEY, CDR2 SMNVEV (reference sequence). This CDR3 has 17 amino acids. The CDR3 nucleotides read TGTGCCAGCAGCCCTCACCGGACAGGATCTAGCACAGATACGCAGTATTTT. Translation gives CASSPHRTGSSTDTQYF.